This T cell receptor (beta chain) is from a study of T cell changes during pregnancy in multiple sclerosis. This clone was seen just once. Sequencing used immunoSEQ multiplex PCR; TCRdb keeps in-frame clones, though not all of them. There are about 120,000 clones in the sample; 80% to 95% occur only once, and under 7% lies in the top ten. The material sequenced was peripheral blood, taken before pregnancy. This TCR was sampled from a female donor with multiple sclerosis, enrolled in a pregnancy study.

The CDR3 region has the DNA TGTGCCAGTGGGACTAGCTACGAGCAGTACTTC. Protein: CASGTSYEQYF. V and J are TRBV6-1 and TRBJ2-7; 8 bases are a match to TRBD2. V lost 9 bases to trimming and J lost 3 bases; unmatched junction nucleotides: 1. The CDR3 is made up of 11 amino acids. Germline lookup yields CDR1 MNHNS and CDR2 SASEGT.